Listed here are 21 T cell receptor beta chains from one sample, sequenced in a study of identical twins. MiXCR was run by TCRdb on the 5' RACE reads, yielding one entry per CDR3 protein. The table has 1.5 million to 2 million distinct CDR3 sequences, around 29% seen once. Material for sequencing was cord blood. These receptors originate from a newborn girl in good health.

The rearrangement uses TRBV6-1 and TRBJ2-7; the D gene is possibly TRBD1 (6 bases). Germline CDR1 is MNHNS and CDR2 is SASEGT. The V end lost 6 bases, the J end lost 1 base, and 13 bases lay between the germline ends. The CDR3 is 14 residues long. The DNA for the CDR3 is TGTGCCAGCAGCGCAGGGACAACGTCCTACGAGCAGTACTTC. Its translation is CASSAGTTSYEQYF.

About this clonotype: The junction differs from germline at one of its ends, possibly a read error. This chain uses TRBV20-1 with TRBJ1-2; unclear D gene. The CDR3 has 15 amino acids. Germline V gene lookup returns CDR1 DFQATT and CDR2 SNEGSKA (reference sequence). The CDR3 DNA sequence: TGCAGTGCTAGGCGGTCGGGAACGATGGTCTATGACTACACCTTC. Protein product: CSARRSGTMVYDYTF.

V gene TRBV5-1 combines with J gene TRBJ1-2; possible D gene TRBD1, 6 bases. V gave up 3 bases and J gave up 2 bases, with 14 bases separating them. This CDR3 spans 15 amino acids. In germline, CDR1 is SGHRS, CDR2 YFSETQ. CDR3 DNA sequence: TGCGCCAGCAGCTGGATTACGGACAGAAACTATGGCTACACCTTC. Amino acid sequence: CASSWITDRNYGYTF.

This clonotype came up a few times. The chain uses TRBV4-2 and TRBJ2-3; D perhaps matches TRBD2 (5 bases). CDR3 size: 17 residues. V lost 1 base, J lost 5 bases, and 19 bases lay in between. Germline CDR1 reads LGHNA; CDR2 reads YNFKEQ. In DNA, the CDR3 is TGTGCCAGCAGCCAAGTCGGGTGGTTTAGCGTCCTAGATACGCAGTATTTT. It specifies CASSQVGWFSVLDTQYF.

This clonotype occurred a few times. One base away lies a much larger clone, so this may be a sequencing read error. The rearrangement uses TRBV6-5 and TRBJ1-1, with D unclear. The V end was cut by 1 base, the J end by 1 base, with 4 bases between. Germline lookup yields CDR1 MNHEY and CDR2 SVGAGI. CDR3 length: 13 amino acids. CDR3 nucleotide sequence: TGTGCCAGCAGTTACTACCAGAACACTGAAGCTTTCTTT. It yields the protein CASSYYQNTEAFF.

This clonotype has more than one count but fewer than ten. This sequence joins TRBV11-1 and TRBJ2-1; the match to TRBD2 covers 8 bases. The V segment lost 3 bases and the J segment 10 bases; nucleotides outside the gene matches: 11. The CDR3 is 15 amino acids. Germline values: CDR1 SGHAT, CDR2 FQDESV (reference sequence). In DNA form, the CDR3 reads TGTGCCAGCAGCTTGATAGCGGGAATCGTGGGGGAGCAGTTCTTC. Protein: CASSLIAGIVGEQFF.

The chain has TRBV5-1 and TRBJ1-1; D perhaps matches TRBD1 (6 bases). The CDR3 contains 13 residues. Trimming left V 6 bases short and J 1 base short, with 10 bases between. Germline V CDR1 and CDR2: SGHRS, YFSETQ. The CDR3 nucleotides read TGCGCCAGCAAGGCAGGGGCGAACACTGAAGCTTTCTTT. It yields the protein CASKAGANTEAFF.

The CDR3 DNA follows: TGCAGTGCACAGCAGGGGAGCTCGAATCAGCCCCAGCATTTT. It encodes CSAQQGSSNQPQHF. This rearrangement joins TRBV20-1 to TRBJ1-5; tentatively, D is TRBD1 (6 bases). The CDR3 has 14 residues. Trimming stripped 6 bases from V and 4 bases from J, with 16 bases between. The germline V gene encodes CDR1 DFQATT and CDR2 SNEGSKA (reference sequence).

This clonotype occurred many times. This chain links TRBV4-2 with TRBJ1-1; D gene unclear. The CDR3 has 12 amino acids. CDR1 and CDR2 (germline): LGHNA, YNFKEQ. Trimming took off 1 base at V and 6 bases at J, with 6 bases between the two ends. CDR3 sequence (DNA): TGTGCCAGCAGCCAAGGCCGCGCTGAAGCTTTCTTT. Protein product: CASSQGRAEAFF.

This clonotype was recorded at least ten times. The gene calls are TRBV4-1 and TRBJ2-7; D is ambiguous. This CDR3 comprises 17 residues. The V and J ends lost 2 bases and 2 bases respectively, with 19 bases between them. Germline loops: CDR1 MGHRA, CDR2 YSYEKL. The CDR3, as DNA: TGCGCCAGCAGCCAAATCGTTCGGAGAACCGAACCCTACGAGCAGTACTTC. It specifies CASSQIVRRTEPYEQYF.

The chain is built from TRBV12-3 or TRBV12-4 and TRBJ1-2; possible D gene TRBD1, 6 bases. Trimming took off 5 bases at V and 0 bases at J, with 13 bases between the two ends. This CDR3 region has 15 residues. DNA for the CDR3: TGTGCCAGCAGTCCCAGGGGCAGCTCTAACTATGGCTACACCTTC. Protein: CASSPRGSSNYGYTF.

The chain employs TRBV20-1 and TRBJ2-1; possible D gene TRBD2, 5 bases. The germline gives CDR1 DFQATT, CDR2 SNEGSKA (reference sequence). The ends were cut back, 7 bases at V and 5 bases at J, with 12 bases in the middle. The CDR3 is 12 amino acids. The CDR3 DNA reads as TGCAGTGAAAGCGGAGAGAACAATGAGCAGTTCTTC. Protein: CSESGENNEQFF.

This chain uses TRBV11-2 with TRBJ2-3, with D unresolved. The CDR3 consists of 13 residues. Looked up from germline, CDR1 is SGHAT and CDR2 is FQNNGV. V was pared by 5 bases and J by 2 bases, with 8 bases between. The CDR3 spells CASSRRVTDTQYF. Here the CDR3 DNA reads TGTGCCAGCAGCCGTCGGGTCACAGATACGCAGTATTTT.

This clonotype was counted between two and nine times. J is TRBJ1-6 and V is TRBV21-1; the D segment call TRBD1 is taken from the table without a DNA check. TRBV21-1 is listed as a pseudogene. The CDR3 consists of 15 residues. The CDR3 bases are TGTGCCAGCAGCAAAGATCAAGGGGATAATTCACCCCTCCACTTT. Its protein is CASSKDQGDNSPLHF.

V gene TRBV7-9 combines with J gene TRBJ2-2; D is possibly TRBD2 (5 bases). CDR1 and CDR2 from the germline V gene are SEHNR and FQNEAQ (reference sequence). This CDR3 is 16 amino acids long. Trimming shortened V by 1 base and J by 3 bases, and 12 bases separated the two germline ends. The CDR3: CASSLVRALDTGELFF. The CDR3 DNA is TGTGCCAGCAGCTTAGTGCGGGCTTTGGACACCGGGGAGCTGTTTTTT.

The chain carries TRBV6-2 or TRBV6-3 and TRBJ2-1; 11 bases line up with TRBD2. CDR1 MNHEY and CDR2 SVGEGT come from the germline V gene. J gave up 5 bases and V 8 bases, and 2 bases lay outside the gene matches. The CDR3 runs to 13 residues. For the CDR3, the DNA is TGTGCCAGCCTAGCGGGAGGACACAATGAGCAGTTCTTC. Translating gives CASLAGGHNEQFF.

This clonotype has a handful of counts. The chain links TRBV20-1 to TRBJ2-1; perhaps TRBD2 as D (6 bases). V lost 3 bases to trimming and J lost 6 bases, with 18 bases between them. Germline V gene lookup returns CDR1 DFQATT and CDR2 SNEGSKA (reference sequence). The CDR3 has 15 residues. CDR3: CSARVADARPNEQFF. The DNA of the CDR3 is TGCAGTGCTAGGGTAGCGGACGCACGACCCAATGAGCAGTTCTTC.

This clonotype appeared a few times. The CDR3 DNA reads TGTGCCAGCAGTTTCCCCCACGAGCAGTACTTC. Translated, it gives CASSFPHEQYF. This sequence joins TRBV28 and TRBJ2-7; D is ambiguous. The CDR3 sequence is 11 residues long. Between the trimmed V and J ends, which lost 3 bases and 5 bases, there was a span of 5 bases. Germline loops: CDR1 MDHEN, CDR2 SYDVKM.

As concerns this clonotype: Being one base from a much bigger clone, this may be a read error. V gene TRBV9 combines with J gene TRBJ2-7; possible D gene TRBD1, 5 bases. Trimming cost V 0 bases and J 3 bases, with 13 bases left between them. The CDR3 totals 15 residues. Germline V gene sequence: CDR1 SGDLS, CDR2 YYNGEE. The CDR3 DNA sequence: TGTGCCAGCAGCGTAGCAGGGTCCCCTATCTACGAGCAGTACTTC. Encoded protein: CASSVAGSPIYEQYF.

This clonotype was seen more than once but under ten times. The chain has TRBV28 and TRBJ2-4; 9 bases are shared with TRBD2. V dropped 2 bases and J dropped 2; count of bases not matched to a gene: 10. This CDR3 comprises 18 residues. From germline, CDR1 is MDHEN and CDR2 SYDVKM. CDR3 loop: CASSLVFSAGGPKNIQYF. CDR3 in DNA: TGTGCCAGCAGTTTAGTTTTTTCAGCGGGAGGTCCCAAAAACATTCAGTACTTC.

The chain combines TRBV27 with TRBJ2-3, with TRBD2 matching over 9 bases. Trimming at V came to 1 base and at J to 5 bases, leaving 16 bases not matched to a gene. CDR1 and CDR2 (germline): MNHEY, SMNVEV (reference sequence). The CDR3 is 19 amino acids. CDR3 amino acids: CASSLFPPLAGVLVDTQYF. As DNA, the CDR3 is TGTGCCAGCAGTTTATTCCCCCCCTTAGCGGGAGTTTTGGTAGATACGCAGTATTTT.